This passage covers 10 T cell receptor beta chains from one sample sequenced in a study of T cell repertoires in cytomegalovirus infection. For these TCRs, the target antigens are not known. TCRdb reprocessed the reads via MiXCR and lists one record per CDR3 protein. The sample consists of 60,000 to 85,000 distinct CDR3 sequences, approximately 24% of them appearing once. The sequencing input was PBMCs, sequenced either directly or after in vitro stimulation (not recorded which). The receptors stem from a human donor in good health (CMV status not recorded). Some clones in this sample may be carry-over from other donors' samples.

The chain employs TRBV6-6 and TRBJ2-3; no clear D. V was shortened by 5 bases and J by 3 bases, with 6 bases between the two germline ends. The CDR3 is 12 amino acids. Germline V CDR1 and CDR2: MNHNY, SVGAGI (reference sequence). In nucleotides, the CDR3 is TGTGCCAGCAGTGCCGAGACAGATACGCAGTATTTT. Translated, it gives CASSAETDTQYF.

The chain uses TRBV15 and TRBJ1-5, with D unresolved. The CDR3 sequence is 15 residues long. Germline lookup yields CDR1 LNHNV and CDR2 YYDKDF (reference sequence). Trimming took 0 bases from V and 9 from J, leaving 15 bases between them. CDR3 nucleotide sequence: TGTGCCACCAGCAGAGATCGAGAGATGTCTTGGCCCCAGCATTTT. This encodes CATSRDREMSWPQHF. Full variable domain (rest looked up from reference TRBV15 and TRBJ1-5): DAMVIQNPRYQVTQFGKPVTLSCSQTLNHNVMYWYQQKSSQAPKLLFHYYDKDFNNEADTPDNFQSRRPNTSFCFLDIRSPGLGDTAMYLCATSRDREMSWPQHFGDGTRLSIL.

This clonotype was picked up a small number of times. The V gene is TRBV19, the J gene TRBJ1-1; TRBD1 aligns across 11 bases. CDR3 size: 15 residues. Germline V gene sequence: CDR1 LNHDA, CDR2 SQIVND (reference sequence). With 4 bases clipped from V and 5 bases from J, the junction kept 6 bases outside the gene matches. CDR3: CASSNRDRGRTEAFF. For the CDR3, the DNA is TGTGCCAGTAGTAACCGGGACAGGGGGAGAACTGAAGCTTTCTTT.

The chain recombines TRBV4-1 with TRBJ2-7, with D possibly TRBD2 on 6 matching bases. The CDR3 has 14 amino acids. Germline CDR1 reads MGHRA; CDR2 reads YSYEKL. The V end lost 3 bases, the J end lost 2 bases, and 11 bases lay between the germline ends. Here the CDR3 reads CASSQALATYEQYF. The CDR3 DNA reads TGCGCCAGCAGCCAGGCACTAGCTACCTACGAGCAGTACTTC.

V gene TRBV6-6 combines with J gene TRBJ2-3; D is tentatively TRBD1 or TRBD2 (7 bases each). This CDR3 is 13 amino acids long. Per the germline V gene, CDR1 is MNHNY and CDR2 is SVGAGI (reference sequence). Trimming left V 7 bases short and J 5 bases short, with 13 bases between. CDR3 residues: CASITRGGDTQYF. CDR3 nucleotide sequence: TGTGCCAGCATCACCAGGGGGGGAGATACGCAGTATTTT.

This clonotype was counted between two and nine times. This rearrangement joins TRBV11-2 to TRBJ2-3; TRBD2 agrees at 10 bases. The V segment lost 1 base and the J segment 2 bases; nucleotides outside the gene matches: 9. CDR1 and CDR2 from the germline V gene are SGHAT and FQNNGV. The CDR3 covers 18 residues. CDR3 coding DNA: TGTGCCAGCAGCTTAGGAGGGACTAGCGCGGCCTTCACAGATACGCAGTATTTT. This translates into CASSLGGTSAAFTDTQYF.

About this clonotype: Sequence at one end of the junction differs from germline and may be a read error. The chain's CDR3 is CASGYTGVQQETQYF. The CDR3 DNA reads TGTGCCAGCGGTTACACAGGGGTGCAACAAGAGACCCAGTACTTC. J is TRBJ2-5 and V is TRBV6-6; TRBD1 aligns across 7 bases. CDR3 length: 15 amino acids. CDR1 is MNHNY and CDR2 is SVGAGI in the germline V gene (reference sequence).

This clonotype was counted many times. The chain uses TRBV12-3 or TRBV12-4 and TRBJ1-5; possibly TRBD1 for D (6 bases). V was pared by 11 bases and J by 1 base, with 18 bases between. The CDR3 has 15 amino acids. This chain's CDR3 is CASSPGQRSNQPQHF. The CDR3 bases are TGTGCCTCCAGCCCCGGACAGAGAAGCAATCAGCCCCAGCATTTT.

The DNA of the CDR3 is TGTGCCATCAGCGGCCGGACAGGGGGAAATGGGTCTGGGGCCAACGTCCTGACTTTC. Amino acid sequence: CAISGRTGGNGSGANVLTF. V is TRBV10-3 and J is TRBJ2-6; 10 bases are shared with TRBD1. The ends lost 6 bases at V and 1 base at J; junction bases unmatched: 12. The germline CDR1 and CDR2 sequences are ENHRY and SYGVKD. The CDR3 is 19 amino acids.

This clonotype was found many times. This chain joins TRBV11-2 and TRBJ2-2; D uncertain. V shed 1 base and J shed 7 bases, with 13 bases lying between them. Germline-derived CDR1 and CDR2 are SGHAT and FQNNGV. This CDR3 has 15 residues. The CDR3 spells CASSLVRYRSGELFF. CDR3 coding DNA: TGTGCCAGCAGCTTAGTTCGGTATAGAAGCGGGGAGCTGTTTTTT.